The clone carrying this TCR beta chain came up many times. The source of the sample is a study of blood T cell repertoires in COVID-19. In the authors' methods: Reference gene primer amplification gave estimated nucleated cell counts. Only in-frame clones appear in the TCRdb table, and some are missing; sequencing was by immunoSEQ multiplex PCR. V, J and clone size derive from that table, while D and trimming were established from the DNA sequence. Seen here are approximately 36,000 clones, more than 80% observed once, and the top ten hold 42%. This CDR3 is 16 amino acids long. The V end lost 0 bases, the J end lost 5 bases, and 18 bases lay between the germline ends. Germline CDR1 reads SGHDT; CDR2 reads YYEEEE.

The receptor's source is a human donor in a cohort sampled during active or convalescent COVID-19. The donor label of this sample is uncertain. The material sequenced was peripheral blood. This chain connects TRBV5-6 to TRBJ2-7; weak D call: TRBD2 (5 bases). The CDR3 nucleotides are TGTGCCAGCAGCTTGGATGGCGACCCGGCGGGCGACGAGCAGTACTTC. Its protein product is CASSLDGDPAGDEQYF.